The 27 T cell receptor beta chains given below trace back to one sample, sequenced in a study of Ad26.COV2.S vaccination and SARS-CoV-2 variants. Profiling relied on immunoSEQ multiplex PCR, and the TCRdb table lists in-frame clones only, not all of them. The sample yields over 300,000 clones, about four fifths seen once. Treatment: about 20 received Ad26.COV2.S at low or high dose, single or two shots; roughly five received placebo; per-sample allocation not given. Day 63 after the first injection of vaccine or placebo was the sampling time. The sample here was peripheral blood, taken in a trial of Ad26.COV2.S vaccine versus placebo. Every receptor here comes from a person between 18 and 59 years old who received the Ad26.COV2.S COVID-19 vaccine or a placebo.

The rearrangement links TRBV19 to TRBJ1-3; TRBD1 is a possible D gene (5 bases). CDR3 size: 15 residues. The germline V and J ends were trimmed by 6 bases and 0 bases, with 12 bases remaining between them. The germline V gene has CDR1 LNHDA and CDR2 SQIVND (reference sequence). Written as DNA, the CDR3 is TGTGCCAGTAGCAGGGACGGCCTCTCTGGAAACACCATATATTTT. Its protein is CASSRDGLSGNTIYF.

V is TRBV12-5 and J is TRBJ2-7; the match to TRBD1 covers 10 bases. The CDR3 runs to 14 residues. Germline trimming cut 4 bases from V and 3 bases from J; bases unmatched to any gene: 3. Germline V gives CDR1 LGHNT, CDR2 FRNRAP. The CDR3 protein is CASGSGQGVYEQYF. The CDR3 DNA follows: TGTGCTAGTGGTTCCGGACAGGGGGTCTACGAGCAGTACTTC.

Concerning this clone: At the DNA level, this CDR3 is encoded by other sequences in the same sample as well. The chain employs TRBV3-1 (or the pseudogene TRBV3-2) and TRBJ2-1; unclear D gene. Germline CDR1 LGHDT, CDR2 YNNKEL (reference sequence). CDR3 size: 12 residues. V was pared by 3 bases and J by 4 bases, with 4 bases between. In nucleotides, the CDR3 is TGTGCCAGCAGCCACAAGTACAATGAGCAGTTCTTC. The encoded protein is CASSHKYNEQFF.

This clone was observed a single time. The rearrangement joins TRBV5-4 to TRBJ1-2; the D gene is possibly TRBD1 (5 bases). Trimming removed 2 bases at V and 4 bases at J, with 9 bases between. The CDR3 is 13 amino acids. Germline V gene data show CDR1 as SGHNT and CDR2 as YYREEE (reference sequence). The CDR3 is CASSFQGFYGYTF. CDR3 DNA sequence: TGTGCCAGCAGCTTTCAGGGCTTCTATGGCTACACCTTC.

This clone was detected once. J is TRBJ1-1 and V is TRBV7-3, with TRBD1 identical over 8 bases. Trimming took 1 base from V and 5 from J; bases not matched to a gene: 9. The CDR3 sequence is 16 residues long. Germline assignment: CDR1 SGHTA and CDR2 FQGTGA. This CDR3 is CASSLNSRQGATEAFF. The CDR3, as DNA: TGTGCCAGCAGCTTAAATTCGAGGCAGGGGGCTACTGAAGCTTTCTTT.

This clone has just one count. The chain carries TRBV18 and TRBJ2-7, with a possible D match to TRBD2 (5 bases). This CDR3 comprises 17 residues. Trimming stripped 3 bases from V and 1 base from J, with 19 bases between. Germline V gene sequence: CDR1 KGHSH, CDR2 LQKENI. CDR3 sequence (DNA): TGTGCCAGCTCACCCCCGGGGAACCCCAAAGGATCCTACGAGCAGTACTTC. It translates to CASSPPGNPKGSYEQYF.

V is TRBV7-8 and J is TRBJ1-1, with D perhaps TRBD1 (5 bases). V gave up 6 bases and J gave up 2 bases, with 22 bases separating them. The CDR3 runs to 17 residues. Per germline, CDR1 SGHVS and CDR2 FQNEAQ. This CDR3 reads CASRIGGAGRRNTEAFF. The CDR3 DNA reads as TGTGCCAGCAGGATTGGAGGGGCGGGTCGGAGAAACACTGAAGCTTTCTTT.

V usage is TRBV5-1 and J usage is TRBJ1-3; D call uncertain. There are 14 residues in the CDR3. V lost 5 bases, J lost 2 bases, and 11 bases lay in between. Looked up from germline, CDR1 is SGHRS and CDR2 is YFSETQ. The CDR3 DNA sequence: TGCGCCAGCAGGGGCGGCGGGACTGGAAACACCATATATTTT. Protein sequence: CASRGGGTGNTIYF. Full variable domain (missing parts from reference TRBV5-1 and TRBJ1-3): KAGVTQTPRYLIKTRGQQVTLSCSPISGHRSVSWYQQTPGQGLQFLFEYFSETQRNKGNFPGRFSGRQFSNSRSEMNVSTLELGDSALYLCASRGGGTGNTIYFGEGSWLTVV.

V gene TRBV28 combines with J gene TRBJ1-5; 9 bases map to TRBD1. The CDR3 covers 15 residues. With 7 bases clipped from V and 4 bases from J, the junction kept 8 bases outside the gene matches. Per the germline V gene, CDR1 is MDHEN and CDR2 is SYDVKM. The CDR3 DNA is TGTGCCAGCAATACCGGGACAGGGTTTAATCAGCCCCAGCATTTT. Protein sequence: CASNTGTGFNQPQHF. The entire variable domain, with the rest obtained from reference TRBV28 and TRBJ1-5, is as follows: DVKVTQSSRYLVKRTGEKVFLECVQDMDHENMFWYRQDPGLGLRLIYFSYDVKMKEKGDIPEGYSVSREKKERFSLILESASTNQTSMYLCASNTGTGFNQPQHFGDGTRLSIL.

The CDR3 sequence is CASSQPHTDTQYF. The CDR3 DNA reads as TGCGCCAGCAGCCAGCCCCACACAGATACGCAGTATTTT. The chain joins TRBV4-1 to TRBJ2-3, with D unclear. CDR1 is MGHRA and CDR2 is YSYEKL in the germline V gene. This CDR3 has 13 residues. V was pared by 3 bases and J by 2 bases, with 6 bases between.

This clone was observed a few times. The chain joins TRBV12-3 or TRBV12-4 to TRBJ2-3, with D uncertain. This CDR3 spans 13 amino acids. Between the trimmed V and J ends, which lost 6 bases and 4 bases, there was a span of 11 bases. The CDR3 DNA follows: TGTGCCAGCAGCCTGTTTCGCTCAGATACGCAGTATTTT. The encoded protein is CASSLFRSDTQYF.

The rearrangement joins TRBV9 to TRBJ1-1; 8 positions agree with TRBD1. The V and J ends lost 4 bases and 3 bases, in that order; junction bases with no gene match: 8. The CDR3 has 15 residues. Per germline, CDR1 SGDLS and CDR2 YYNGEE. The CDR3 DNA reads as TGTGCCAGCAGCTTAACCCCGGGACAGGACACTGAAGCTTTCTTT. Translating gives CASSLTPGQDTEAFF.

V usage is TRBV11-3 and J usage is TRBJ2-7, with a possible D match to TRBD1 (5 bases). V lost 2 bases and J lost 2, with 7 bases in between. This CDR3 has 13 residues. From germline, CDR1 is SGHNT and CDR2 YENEEA. CDR3 bases: TGTGCCAGCAGCTTAAGGGGAACCTACGAGCAGTACTTC. Protein: CASSLRGTYEQYF.

V gene TRBV5-1 combines with J gene TRBJ1-4, with 12 bases matching TRBD1. Germline loops: CDR1 SGHRS, CDR2 YFSETQ. This CDR3 has 16 residues. V lost 4 bases, J lost 7 bases, and 8 bases stayed unmatched. CDR3 coding DNA: TGCGCCAGCAGCGGAGGGGACAGGGGGCCCTCTGAAAAACTGTTTTTT. Amino acids: CASSGGDRGPSEKLFF.

The V gene is TRBV6-5, the J gene TRBJ2-1; TRBD2 matches at 7 bases. The germline V gene has CDR1 MNHEY and CDR2 SVGAGI. The CDR3 is 16 amino acids. The J segment lost 4 bases and the V segment lost 2 bases, leaving 8 bases of the junction unmatched. The DNA of the CDR3 is TGTGCCAGCAGTTACATTGTTGGGGGGGGATACAATGAGCAGTTCTTC. Translated, it gives CASSYIVGGGYNEQFF.

The chain links TRBV5-4 to TRBJ1-2; 12 nucleotides align to TRBD1. V dropped 0 bases and J dropped 5; count of bases not matched to a gene: 8. Germline loops: CDR1 SGHNT, CDR2 YYREEE (reference sequence). The CDR3 runs to 17 residues. The CDR3, as DNA: TGTGCCAGCAGCTTGGGCGGGACAGGGGGCCGCGGGTATGGCTACACCTTC. Encoded protein: CASSLGGTGGRGYGYTF.

V and J are TRBV25-1 and TRBJ1-2, with no clear D. V shed 5 bases and J shed 7 bases, with 14 bases lying between them. The V gene's germline CDR1 is MGHDK and CDR2 SYGVNS. The CDR3 runs to 13 residues. Here the CDR3 DNA reads TGTGCCAGCAGTCCCCGAGGGCTGAGTGGCTACACCTTC. Protein product: CASSPRGLSGYTF.

This clone was picked up a small number of times. The chain carries TRBV18 and TRBJ2-7; D is unclear. Trimming left V 0 bases short and J 7 bases short, with 10 bases between. Per germline, CDR1 KGHSH and CDR2 LQKENI. This CDR3 has 13 amino acids. CDR3 in DNA: TGTGCCAGCTCACCACCTTTCCGGAGTGAGCAGTACTTC. It is translated as CASSPPFRSEQYF.

This rearrangement joins TRBV25-1 to TRBJ1-1; 7 bases are shared with TRBD1. With 3 bases clipped from V and 3 bases from J, the junction kept 7 bases outside the gene matches. Per germline, CDR1 MGHDK and CDR2 SYGVNS. CDR3 length: 15 amino acids. This chain's CDR3 is CASSEEGAVDTEAFF. CDR3 nucleotides: TGTGCCAGCAGTGAGGAGGGGGCGGTCGACACTGAAGCTTTCTTT.

The chain combines TRBV5-1 with TRBJ1-1; D is ambiguous. Germline V gene sequence: CDR1 SGHRS, CDR2 YFSETQ. The CDR3 consists of 13 residues. Trimming pared 4 bases from V and 2 bases from J, leaving 9 bases between. The DNA of the CDR3 is TGCGCCAGCAGCACCGACTCTAACACTGAAGCTTTCTTT. It yields the protein CASSTDSNTEAFF.

V usage is TRBV11-2 and J usage is TRBJ2-6; D not certain. The CDR3 sequence is 17 residues long. Trimming took 3 bases from V and 4 from J, leaving 16 bases between them. CDR1 and CDR2 (germline): SGHAT, FQNNGV. This CDR3 is CASSFGSMSSGANVLTF. The DNA of the CDR3 is TGTGCCAGCAGCTTCGGTAGCATGTCATCCGGGGCCAACGTCCTGACTTTC.

A note on this clone: With a much larger clone just one base away, this may be a read error. J is TRBJ2-1 and V is TRBV7-8; the D is unclear. The germline V and J ends were trimmed by 2 bases and 5 bases, with 1 base remaining between them. Germline CDR1 SGHVS, CDR2 FQNEAQ. CDR3 length equals 11 residues. CDR3 DNA: TGTGCCAGCAGCTTAAACAATGAGCAGTTCTTC. This gives the protein CASSLNNEQFF.

CDR3 nucleotide sequence: TGTGCCAGCAGCTTGTATATTGGACAGGGCGAAAAACTGTTTTTT. Residues: CASSLYIGQGEKLFF. This sequence joins TRBV5-5 and TRBJ1-4; TRBD1 aligns across 8 bases. Looked up from germline, CDR1 is SGHKS and CDR2 is YYEKEE (reference sequence). V was pared by 1 base and J by 8 bases, with 7 bases of the junction left unmatched. The CDR3 is 15 residues long.

The CDR3 DNA reads TGTGCCAGCAGCCCCTTCCGGCGGGAACATGGCTACACCTTC. Protein product: CASSPFRREHGYTF. The rearrangement links TRBV3-1 (or the pseudogene TRBV3-2) to TRBJ1-2; D is uncertain. V was pared by 4 bases and J by 6 bases, with 15 bases between. Looked up from germline, CDR1 is LGHDT and CDR2 is YNNKEL (reference sequence). This CDR3 is 14 amino acids long.

This chain uses TRBV5-1 with TRBJ1-2; D remains ambiguous. Germline V gene sequence: CDR1 SGHRS, CDR2 YFSETQ. The ends were cut back, 2 bases at V and 2 bases at J, with 10 bases in the middle. The CDR3 has 14 residues. Here the CDR3 reads CASSFQWGNYGYTF. In DNA, the CDR3 is TGCGCCAGCAGCTTCCAGTGGGGAAACTATGGCTACACCTTC.

The chain uses TRBV7-6 and TRBJ1-2; TRBD1 might be the D (5 bases). CDR1 and CDR2 (germline): SGHVS, FNYEAQ. The V end was cut by 5 bases, the J end by 3 bases, with 34 bases between. This CDR3 spans 21 amino acids. The CDR3 sequence: CASSPRPQGPINYPSYYGYTF. As DNA, the CDR3 is TGTGCCAGCAGCCCGCGGCCTCAGGGTCCGATAAATTATCCCTCTTACTATGGCTACACCTTC. Complete variable domain (other parts from reference TRBV7-6 and TRBJ1-2): GAGVSQSPRYKVTKRGQDVALRCDPISGHVSLYWYRQALGQGPEFLTYFNYEAQQDKSGLPNDRFSAERPEGSISTLTIQRTEQRDSAMYRCASSPRPQGPINYPSYYGYTFGSGTRLTVV.

The rearrangement uses TRBV10-1 and TRBJ2-7, with D unclear. V dropped 0 bases and J dropped 10 bases, with 13 bases sitting between them. Germline lookup yields CDR1 WNHNN and CDR2 SYGVQD (reference sequence). The CDR3 is 13 residues long. The CDR3 protein is CASSESGSTLQYF. DNA of the CDR3: TGCGCCAGCAGTGAGTCTGGCTCAACCCTTCAGTACTTC.